The sequence of this T cell receptor (beta chain) was determined in a study of blood T cell repertoires in COVID-19. This clone was detected only a few times. Trimming took off 7 bases at V and 0 bases at J, with 10 bases between the two ends. This CDR3 is built from 14 residues. The germline CDR1 and CDR2 sequences are SGHTA and FQGNSA. Original analysis: By means of reference gene primer amplification, nucleated cell counts were estimated. This table comes from immunoSEQ multiplex PCR, and its TCRdb copy is limited to in-frame clones, with some not included. Clone size and V and J calls were adopted from that table, with D and trimming inferred from the DNA. The sample holds 70,000 or so clones, approximately 79% seen once.

The V gene is TRBV7-2, the J gene TRBJ1-3; D gene uncertain. The sample taken for sequencing was peripheral blood. The TCR originated in a man between 60 and 70 years old with acute or convalescent COVID-19. This chain's CDR3 is CASNTEFSGNTIYF. The CDR3 coding sequence is TGTGCCAGCAATACAGAATTCTCTGGAAACACCATATATTTT.